This entry lists 2 T cell receptor beta chains sequenced from one sample in a study of blood T cell repertoires in COVID-19. Only in-frame clones appear in the TCRdb table, and some are missing; sequencing was by immunoSEQ multiplex PCR. The table has about 290,000 clones, over 85% seen once. The sample taken for sequencing was peripheral blood. These receptors originate from a woman in her 30s with COVID-19, enrolled during active disease.

The CDR3 protein is CAWSGGSGWRGEQFF. Here the CDR3 DNA reads TGTGCCTGGAGTGGAGGGAGCGGATGGCGCGGAGAGCAGTTCTTC. The rearrangement links TRBV30 to TRBJ2-1; D perhaps matches TRBD2 (5 bases). V was trimmed by 1 base and J by 10 bases, leaving 20 bases between them. The CDR3 sequence is 15 residues long. Germline values: CDR1 GTSNPN, CDR2 SVGIG (reference sequence). Variable domain in full (rest from reference TRBV30 and TRBJ2-1): SQTIHQWPATLVQPVGSPLSLECTVEGTSNPNLYWYRQAAGRGLQLLFYSVGIGQISSEVPQNLSASRPQDRQFILSSKKLLLSDSGFYLCAWSGGSGWRGEQFFGPGTRLTVL.

The V gene is TRBV7-9, the J gene TRBJ2-5; TRBD2 aligns across 8 bases. V was clipped by 5 bases and J by 5 bases; unmatched bases: 7. Germline CDR1 and CDR2: SEHNR and FQNEAQ (reference sequence). This CDR3 has 14 residues. The CDR3, as DNA: TGTGCCAGCAGCGTCGCGGGGGGCAGTGAGACCCAGTACTTC. Its protein product is CASSVAGGSETQYF. The variable domain in full, completed from reference TRBV7-9 and TRBJ2-5, reads DTGVSQNPRHKITKRGQNVTFRCDPISEHNRLYWYRQTLGQGPEFLTYFQNEAQLEKSRLLSDRFSAERPKGSFSTLEIQRTEQGDSAMYLCASSVAGGSETQYFGPGTRLLVL.